This TCR beta chain was identified during a study of T cell repertoires in cytomegalovirus infection. The overall study: TCR beta signatures that were public indicated CMV infection and matching HLA type. Study outcomes and limitations: Adding up the frequency of public TCR beta families identified people who carried CMV plus the relevant HLA. Clonotype analysis showed dominance of the ex vivo response by HLA-C-restricted CMV-specific TCR beta clonotypes.

This clonotype was recorded at least ten times. Its antigen is unknown. TCRdb re-analysed the reads in MiXCR, keeping a single row per CDR3 protein. Here the sample spans under 800,000 distinct CDR3 sequences, 20% to 30% being singletons. The receptor comes from a human donor in good health (CMV status not recorded). Some clones in this sample may be carry-over from other donors' samples. The sample taken for sequencing was CD8+ T cells from PBMCs.

The CDR3 sequence is CASSPYRGPHEKLFF. CDR3 DNA sequence: TGTGCCAGCAGCCCCTACAGGGGTCCGCACGAAAAACTGTTTTTT. V gene TRBV7-6 combines with J gene TRBJ1-4; 7 bases fit TRBD1. J was trimmed by 8 bases and V by 5 bases; bases with no gene match: 11. The CDR3 totals 15 residues. CDR1 is SGHVS, CDR2 FNYEAQ, per germline.